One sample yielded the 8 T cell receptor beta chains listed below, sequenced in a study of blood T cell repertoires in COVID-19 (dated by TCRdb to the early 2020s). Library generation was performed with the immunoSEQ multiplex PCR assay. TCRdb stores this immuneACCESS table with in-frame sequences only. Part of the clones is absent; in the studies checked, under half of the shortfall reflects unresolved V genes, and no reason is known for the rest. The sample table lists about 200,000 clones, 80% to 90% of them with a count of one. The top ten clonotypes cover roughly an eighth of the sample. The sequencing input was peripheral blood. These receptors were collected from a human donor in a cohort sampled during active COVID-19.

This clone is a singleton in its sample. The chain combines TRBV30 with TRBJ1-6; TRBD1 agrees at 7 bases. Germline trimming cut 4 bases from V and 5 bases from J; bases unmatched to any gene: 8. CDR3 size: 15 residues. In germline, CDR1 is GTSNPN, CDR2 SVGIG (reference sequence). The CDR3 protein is CAWNRGTANNSPLHF. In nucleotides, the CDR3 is TGTGCCTGGAACCGAGGGACAGCAAATAATTCACCCCTCCACTTT. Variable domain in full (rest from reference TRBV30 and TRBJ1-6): SQTIHQWPATLVQPVGSPLSLECTVEGTSNPNLYWYRQAAGRGLQLLFYSVGIGQISSEVPQNLSASRPQDRQFILSSKKLLLSDSGFYLCAWNRGTANNSPLHFGNGTRLTVT.

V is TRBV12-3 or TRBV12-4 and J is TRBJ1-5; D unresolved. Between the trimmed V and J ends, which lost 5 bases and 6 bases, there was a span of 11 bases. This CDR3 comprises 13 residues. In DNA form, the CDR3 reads TGTGCCAGCAGTATTGAGAGTAGTCAGCCCCAGCATTTT. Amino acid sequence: CASSIESSQPQHF.

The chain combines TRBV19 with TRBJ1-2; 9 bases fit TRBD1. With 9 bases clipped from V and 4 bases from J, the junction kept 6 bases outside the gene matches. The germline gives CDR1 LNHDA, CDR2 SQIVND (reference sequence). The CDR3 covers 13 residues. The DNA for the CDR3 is TGTGCCAGCCGTGGGGACAGGGTCTATGGCTACACCTTC. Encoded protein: CASRGDRVYGYTF.

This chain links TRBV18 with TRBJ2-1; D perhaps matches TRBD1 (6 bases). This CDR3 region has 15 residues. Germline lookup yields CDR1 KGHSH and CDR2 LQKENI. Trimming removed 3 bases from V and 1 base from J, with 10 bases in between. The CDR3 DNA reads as TGTGCCAGCTCACCGATAGGGGGATCCTACAATGAGCAGTTCTTC. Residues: CASSPIGGSYNEQFF.

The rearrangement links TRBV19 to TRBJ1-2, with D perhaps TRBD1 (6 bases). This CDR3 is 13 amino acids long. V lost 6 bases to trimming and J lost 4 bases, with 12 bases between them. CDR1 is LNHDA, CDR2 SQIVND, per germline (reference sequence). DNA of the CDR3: TGTGCCAGTAGGGGAACAGGGACCTATGGCTACACCTTC. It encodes CASRGTGTYGYTF.

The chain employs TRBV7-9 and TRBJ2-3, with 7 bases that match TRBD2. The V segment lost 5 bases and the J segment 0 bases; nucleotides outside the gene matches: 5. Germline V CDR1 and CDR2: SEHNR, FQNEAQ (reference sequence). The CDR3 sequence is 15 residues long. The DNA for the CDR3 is TGTGCCAGCAGCCGAACTAGCGCTAGCACAGATACGCAGTATTTT. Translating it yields CASSRTSASTDTQYF.

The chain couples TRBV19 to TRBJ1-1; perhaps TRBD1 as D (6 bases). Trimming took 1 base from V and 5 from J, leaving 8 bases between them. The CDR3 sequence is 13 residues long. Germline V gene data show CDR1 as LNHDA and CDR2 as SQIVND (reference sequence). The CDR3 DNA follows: TGTGCCAGTAGTATAGTACAGGGAACTGAAGCTTTCTTT. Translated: CASSIVQGTEAFF.

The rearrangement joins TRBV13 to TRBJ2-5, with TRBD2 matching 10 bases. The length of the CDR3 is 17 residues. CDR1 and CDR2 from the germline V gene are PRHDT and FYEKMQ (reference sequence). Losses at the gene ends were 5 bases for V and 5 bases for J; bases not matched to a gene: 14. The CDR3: CASSVRSTSGMWETQYF. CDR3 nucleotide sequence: TGTGCCAGCAGCGTACGGAGTACTAGCGGGATGTGGGAGACCCAGTACTTC.